The 14 T cell receptor beta chains below all came from one sample that was sequenced in a study of technical replicates of blood from a few donors. The method was immunoSEQ multiplex PCR; TCRdb's version includes in-frame clones alone and lacks a portion of them. This table holds about 63,000 clones, more than 75% found once. The sample taken for sequencing was PBMCs. Receptor source: a human donor in good health. Some clones in this sample may be carry-over from other donors' samples.

The rearrangement uses TRBV7-8 and TRBJ1-5; a weak D match, TRBD1 (5 bases). The CDR3 covers 16 residues. The germline V and J ends were trimmed by 5 bases and 0 bases, with 14 bases remaining between them. CDR1 and CDR2 from the germline V gene are SGHVS and FQNEAQ. The DNA of the CDR3 is TGTGCCAGCAGCCCCGTCACAGGCTTTAGCAATCAGCCCCAGCATTTT. Translating it yields CASSPVTGFSNQPQHF.

The chain couples TRBV5-1 to TRBJ2-7; D remains unclear. Per germline, CDR1 SGHRS and CDR2 YFSETQ. The CDR3 has 17 residues. Trimming left V 0 bases short and J 3 bases short, with 19 bases between. CDR3 amino acids: CASSLASAVGRLYEQYF. The CDR3, as DNA: TGCGCCAGCAGCTTGGCCTCGGCGGTCGGTAGACTCTACGAGCAGTACTTC.

This chain links TRBV7-6 with TRBJ1-1; D is undetermined. V shed 1 base and J shed 0 bases, with 9 bases lying between them. Germline V gene lookup returns CDR1 SGHVS and CDR2 FNYEAQ. The CDR3 contains 15 residues. The CDR3, as DNA: TGTGCCAGCAGCTTAGTGGCCACCATGAACACTGAAGCTTTCTTT. Translation gives CASSLVATMNTEAFF.

The chain combines TRBV18 with TRBJ1-2, with a weak D call TRBD1 (6 bases). Trimming took off 3 bases at V and 4 bases at J, with 12 bases between the two ends. This CDR3 is 14 amino acids long. Germline assignment: CDR1 KGHSH and CDR2 LQKENI. The CDR3 reads CASSPVQGSYGYTF. CDR3 nucleotides: TGTGCCAGCTCACCGGTTCAGGGGTCCTATGGCTACACCTTC.

V is TRBV19 and J is TRBJ2-7; TRBD1 agrees at 8 bases. With 5 bases clipped from V and 2 bases from J, the junction kept 11 bases outside the gene matches. The CDR3 is made up of 16 amino acids. Germline loops: CDR1 LNHDA, CDR2 SQIVND (reference sequence). CDR3 coding DNA: TGTGCCAGTAGTTTCTCCCGGGACAGGCCTACCTACGAGCAGTACTTC. This codes for CASSFSRDRPTYEQYF.

The rearrangement uses TRBV5-1 and TRBJ1-3; 7 bases fit TRBD1. Trimming took 5 bases from V and 0 from J; bases not matched to a gene: 5. The germline V gene encodes CDR1 SGHRS and CDR2 YFSETQ. This CDR3 has 15 amino acids. The CDR3 DNA sequence: TGCGCCAGCAGGGCCGGGACAGACTCTGGAAACACCATATATTTT. It is translated as CASRAGTDSGNTIYF.

This sequence joins TRBV21-1 and TRBJ1-5. TRBV21-1 has pseudogene status. CDR3 length equals 15 residues. Written as DNA, the CDR3 is TGTGCCAGCAGCTCTGCGGGGGTCTCGAATCAGCCCCAGCATTTT. This codes for CASSSAGVSNQPQHF.

J is TRBJ2-7 and V is TRBV6-6, with a possible D match to TRBD1 (5 bases). Trimming stripped 5 bases from V and 2 bases from J, with 10 bases between. CDR1 and CDR2 (germline): MNHNY, SVGAGI (reference sequence). The CDR3 contains 13 residues. CDR3 loop: CASSTPTAYEQYF. Written as DNA, the CDR3 is TGTGCCAGCAGTACCCCGACAGCCTACGAGCAGTACTTC.

This clone has more than one count but fewer than ten. The rearrangement links TRBV6-1 to TRBJ1-2, with 7 bases fitting TRBD1. CDR1 is MNHNS, CDR2 SASEGT, per germline. The CDR3 has 13 amino acids. V shed 5 bases, J shed 8 bases, and the junction held 8 bases outside the gene matches. The CDR3, as DNA: TGTGCCAGCAGTTTTGACAGGGCAGGAGGCTACACCTTC. It codes for CASSFDRAGGYTF.

This chain links TRBV19 with TRBJ1-5; perhaps TRBD1 as D (6 bases). V lost 0 bases and J lost 2, with 8 bases in between. The germline gives CDR1 LNHDA, CDR2 SQIVND (reference sequence). The CDR3 is 15 amino acids. The CDR3: CASSIEGGRNQPQHF. CDR3 bases: TGTGCCAGTAGTATAGAAGGGGGTCGCAATCAGCCCCAGCATTTT.

The chain links TRBV7-2 to TRBJ2-7; TRBD2 agrees at 9 bases. The CDR3 extends over 15 amino acids. Germline V lookup: CDR1 SGHTA, CDR2 FQGNSA. Trimming took 5 bases from V and 5 from J; bases not matched to a gene: 10. For the CDR3, the DNA is TGTGCCAGCAGCACCGGGCCGGGACTAGCCCACGAGCAGTACTTC. It encodes CASSTGPGLAHEQYF.

This chain connects TRBV7-2 to TRBJ2-1; D might be TRBD1 (8 bases). V lost 5 bases to trimming and J lost 16 bases, with 18 bases between them. The length of the CDR3 is 12 residues. From germline, CDR1 is SGHTA and CDR2 FQGNSA. CDR3 protein: CASSLGQGGRFF. CDR3 bases: TGTGCCAGCAGCCTCGGACAGGGAGGGAGATTCTTC.

The rearrangement uses TRBV18 and TRBJ1-1; no definite D call. The CDR3 totals 14 residues. Germline CDR1 and CDR2: KGHSH and LQKENI. The germline V and J ends were trimmed by 3 bases and 1 base, with 9 bases remaining between them. As DNA, the CDR3 is TGTGCCAGCTCACCTTGGGCAGAGAACACTGAAGCTTTCTTT. This codes for CASSPWAENTEAFF.

The chain uses TRBV7-3 and TRBJ2-1, with 10 nucleotides matching TRBD2. The CDR3 sequence is 16 residues long. CDR1 and CDR2 (germline): SGHTA, FQGTGA. With 5 bases clipped from V and 10 bases from J, the junction kept 14 bases outside the gene matches. CDR3 protein: CASSQIGLAGVQEQFF. The CDR3 DNA follows: TGTGCCAGCAGCCAAATTGGGCTAGCGGGAGTTCAAGAGCAGTTCTTC.